These 15 T cell receptor beta chains were sequenced from one sample in a study of T-cell memory formation after mild COVID-19. A single record per CDR3 protein comes from TCRdb applying MiXCR to the 5' RACE reads. The sample has hundreds of thousands of distinct CDR3 sequences; 20% to 25% are singletons. Input material: PBMCs or a T cell subset sorted from them (not recorded which). These receptors originate from a man aged 18 to 30 who had mild COVID-19 (a few samples of this study predate the infection). Cell type and time point are not known.

This clonotype was seen more than once but under ten times. CDR3 sequence: CASSQTYLSSGNTIYF. The CDR3 coding sequence is TGCGCCAGCAGCCAGACCTACTTAAGCTCTGGAAACACCATATATTTT. The chain links TRBV4-3 to TRBJ1-3; no clear D. The V gene lost 3 bases and the J gene lost 0 bases, with 12 bases spanning the gap. The CDR3 is 16 amino acids. Germline loops: CDR1 LGHNA, CDR2 YSLEER.

This clonotype has just a few counts. This chain connects TRBV27 to TRBJ2-1, with 10 positions matching TRBD2. The V gene end was trimmed by 2 bases and the J gene end by 9 bases; junction bases not matched to a gene: 4. The CDR3 runs 14 residues. Germline-derived CDR1 and CDR2 are MNHEY and SMNVEV (reference sequence). DNA of the CDR3: TGTGCCAGCAGTTTAATAGCGGGGGGATCTGAGCAGTTCTTC. It codes for CASSLIAGGSEQFF.

V and J are TRBV12-5 and TRBJ2-2, with TRBD1 matching over 9 bases. Per the germline V gene, CDR1 is LGHNT and CDR2 is FRNRAP. Germline trimming cut 0 bases from V and 9 bases from J; bases unmatched to any gene: 14. The CDR3 has 18 residues. This CDR3 reads CASGLVLGTGSKSWELFF. The CDR3 nucleotides read TGTGCTAGTGGTTTGGTACTCGGGACAGGGTCCAAGTCCTGGGAGCTGTTTTTT.

This chain uses TRBV5-1 with TRBJ2-3, with no clear D. This CDR3 is 16 amino acids long. Germline V gene data show CDR1 as SGHRS and CDR2 as YFSETQ. V lost 4 bases to trimming and J lost 0 bases, with 15 bases between them. This CDR3 reads CASSGEFRSSTDTQYF. CDR3 nucleotide sequence: TGCGCCAGCAGCGGGGAATTTCGGTCTAGCACAGATACGCAGTATTTT.

This rearrangement joins TRBV4-1 to TRBJ2-7; D might be TRBD2 (5 bases). Germline CDR1 MGHRA, CDR2 YSYEKL. V lost 2 bases to trimming and J lost 4 bases, with 15 bases between them. The CDR3 sequence is 15 residues long. CDR3 nucleotides: TGCGCCAGCAGCCAAAAGGACTCTTCCACATACGAGCAGTACTTC. Its translation: CASSQKDSSTYEQYF.

The sample holds a few counts of this clonotype. DNA for the CDR3: TGCAGTGCTAGCCCGACAGGGTACCACGAGCAGTACGTC. It yields the protein CSASPTGYHEQYV. This chain connects TRBV20-1 to TRBJ2-7, with TRBD1 matching over 7 bases. The trim removed 3 bases at V and 5 bases at J, leaving 7 bases unmatched. The CDR3 length is 13 residues. Germline V gene data show CDR1 as DFQATT and CDR2 as SNEGSKA (reference sequence).

This clonotype was observed many times. The rearrangement uses TRBV18 and TRBJ2-7, with D maybe TRBD2 (7 bases). V was pared by 1 base and J by 0 bases, with 13 bases between. The CDR3 is made up of 16 amino acids. The germline gives CDR1 KGHSH, CDR2 LQKENI. DNA for the CDR3: TGTGCCAGCTCACCACGGGGGGGCCCCAGCTCCTACGAGCAGTACTTC. This sequence encodes CASSPRGGPSSYEQYF.

This clonotype was observed a handful of times. The rearrangement links TRBV12-3 or TRBV12-4 to TRBJ2-3; 12 bases match TRBD2. This CDR3 has 15 amino acids. With V trimmed by 6 bases and J by 7 bases, 8 bases remained unmatched. DNA for the CDR3: TGTGCCAGCAGCAGTCTAGCGGGGGGGCGGTATACGCAGTATTTT. The encoded protein is CASSSLAGGRYTQYF.

This clonotype was found a few times. The V gene is TRBV7-9, the J gene TRBJ2-4, with 8 bases lining up with TRBD1. This CDR3 spans 14 amino acids. Germline CDR1 and CDR2: SEHNR and FQNEAQ (reference sequence). J lost 6 bases, V lost 4 bases, and 5 bases had no gene match. The DNA for the CDR3 is TGTGCCAGCAGCTCGGGACAGGAGCGAAACATTCAGTACTTC. It yields the protein CASSSGQERNIQYF. Based on the CDR3 plus reference TRBV7-9 and TRBJ2-4, the full variable domain is DTGVSQNPRHKITKRGQNVTFRCDPISEHNRLYWYRQTLGQGPEFLTYFQNEAQLEKSRLLSDRFSAERPKGSFSTLEIQRTEQGDSAMYLCASSSGQERNIQYFGAGTRLSVL.

This chain connects TRBV28 to TRBJ2-7; D perhaps matches TRBD1 (5 bases). Germline CDR1 MDHEN, CDR2 SYDVKM. The ends were cut back, 5 bases at V and 2 bases at J, with 10 bases in the middle. The CDR3 has 13 amino acids. This chain's CDR3 is CASSRGRAYEQYV. The CDR3 DNA reads as TGTGCCAGCAGTAGGGGTAGGGCCTACGAGCAGTACGTC.

This chain joins TRBV6-5 and TRBJ2-7; no reliable D call. Per germline, CDR1 MNHEY and CDR2 SVGAGI. Between the trimmed V and J ends, which lost 6 bases and 2 bases, there was a span of 20 bases. The CDR3 length is 16 residues. The CDR3 DNA reads TGTGCCAGCAGGGGCGTAGTAGGGCAGGCCACCTACGAGCAGTACTTC. Its protein product is CASRGVVGQATYEQYF.

This chain joins TRBV28 and TRBJ2-5, with D possibly matching TRBD2 (6 bases). The CDR3 consists of 15 residues. The germline V gene has CDR1 MDHEN and CDR2 SYDVKM. V was trimmed by 4 bases and J by 3 bases, leaving 15 bases between them. CDR3: CASSSGGRLEETQYF. The CDR3 DNA sequence: TGTGCCAGCAGTTCTGGGGGGAGACTAGAAGAGACCCAGTACTTC. The variable domain in full, with the rest retrieved from reference TRBV28 and TRBJ2-5, is DVKVTQSSRYLVKRTGEKVFLECVQDMDHENMFWYRQDPGLGLRLIYFSYDVKMKEKGDIPEGYSVSREKKERFSLILESASTNQTSMYLCASSSGGRLEETQYFGPGTRLLVL.

Ten or more counts support this clonotype. V and J are TRBV6-2 or TRBV6-3 and TRBJ2-5; D unresolved. Per germline, CDR1 MNHEY and CDR2 SVGEGT. With 2 bases removed from V and 2 bases from J, the gap between germline ends came to 6 bases. The CDR3 is 13 residues long. CDR3 in DNA: TGTGCCAGCAGTTACAGGGAACAAGAGACCCAGTACTTC. Translating it yields CASSYREQETQYF.

The V call is TRBV7-9, the J call TRBJ1-4; no firm D call. This CDR3 comprises 11 residues. V was cut by 7 bases and J by 4 bases, with 4 bases left in between. The germline V gene has CDR1 SEHNR and CDR2 FQNEAQ (reference sequence). The CDR3 DNA sequence: TGTGCCAGCACCGTTAATGAAAAACTGTTTTTT. Amino acids: CASTVNEKLFF.

This clonotype was observed a handful of times. This chain links TRBV6-6 with TRBJ1-2, with D possibly being TRBD1 (5 bases). The V end was cut by 2 bases, the J end by 4 bases, with 14 bases between. Germline-derived CDR1 and CDR2 are MNHNY and SVGAGI (reference sequence). This CDR3 comprises 15 residues. CDR3 in amino acids: CASSYGQGGVYGYTF. The CDR3 DNA sequence: TGTGCCAGCAGTTACGGTCAGGGAGGCGTCTATGGCTACACCTTC.